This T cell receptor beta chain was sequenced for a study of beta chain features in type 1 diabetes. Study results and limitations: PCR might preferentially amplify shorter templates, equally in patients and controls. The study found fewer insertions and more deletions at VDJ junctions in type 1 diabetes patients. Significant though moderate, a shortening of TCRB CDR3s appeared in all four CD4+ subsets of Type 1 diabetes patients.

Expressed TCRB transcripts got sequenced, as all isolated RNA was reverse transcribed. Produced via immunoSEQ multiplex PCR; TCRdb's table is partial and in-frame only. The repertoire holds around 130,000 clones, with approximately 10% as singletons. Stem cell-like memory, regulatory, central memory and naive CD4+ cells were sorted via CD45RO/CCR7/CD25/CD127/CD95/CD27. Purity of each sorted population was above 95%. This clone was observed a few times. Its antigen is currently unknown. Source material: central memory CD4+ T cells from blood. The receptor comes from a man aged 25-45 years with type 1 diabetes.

CDR3 residues: CATSRGRAGQETQYF. The CDR3, as DNA: TGTGCCACCAGCAGAGGCAGGGCGGGACAAGAGACCCAGTACTTC. The chain links TRBV15 to TRBJ2-5, with D perhaps TRBD2 (6 bases). The CDR3 totals 15 residues. Germline lookup yields CDR1 LNHNV and CDR2 YYDKDF (reference sequence). V shed 1 base and J shed 2 bases, with 11 bases lying between them.